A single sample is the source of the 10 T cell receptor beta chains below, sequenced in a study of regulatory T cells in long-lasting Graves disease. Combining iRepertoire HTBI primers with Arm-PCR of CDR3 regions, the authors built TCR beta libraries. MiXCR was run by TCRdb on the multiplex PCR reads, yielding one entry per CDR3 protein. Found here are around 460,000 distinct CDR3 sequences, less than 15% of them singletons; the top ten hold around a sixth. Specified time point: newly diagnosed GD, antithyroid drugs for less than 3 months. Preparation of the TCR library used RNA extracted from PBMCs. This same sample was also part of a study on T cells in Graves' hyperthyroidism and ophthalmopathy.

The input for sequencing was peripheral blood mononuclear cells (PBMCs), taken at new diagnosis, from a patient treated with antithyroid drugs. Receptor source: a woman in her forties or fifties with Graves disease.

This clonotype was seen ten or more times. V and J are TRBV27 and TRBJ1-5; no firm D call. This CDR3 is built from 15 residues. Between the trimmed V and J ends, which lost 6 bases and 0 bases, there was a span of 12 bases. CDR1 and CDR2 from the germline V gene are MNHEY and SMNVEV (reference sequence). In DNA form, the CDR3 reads TGTGCCAGCAGCCCGGAGGGATATAGCAATCAGCCCCAGCATTTT. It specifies CASSPEGYSNQPQHF.

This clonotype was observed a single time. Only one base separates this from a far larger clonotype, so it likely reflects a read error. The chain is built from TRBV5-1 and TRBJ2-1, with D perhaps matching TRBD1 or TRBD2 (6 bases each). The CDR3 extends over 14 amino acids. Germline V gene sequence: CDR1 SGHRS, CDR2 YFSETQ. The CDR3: CASSLTRGGNEQSF. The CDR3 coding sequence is TGTGCCAGCAGCCTAACCAGGGGAGGCAATGAGCAGTCCTTC.

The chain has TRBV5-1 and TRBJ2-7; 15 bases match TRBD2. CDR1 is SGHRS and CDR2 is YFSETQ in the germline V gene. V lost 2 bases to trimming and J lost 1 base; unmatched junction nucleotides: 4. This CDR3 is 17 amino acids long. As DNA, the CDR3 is TGCGCCAGCAGCTTAGGACTAGCGGGAGGGACTTCCTACGAGCAGTACTTC. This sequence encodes CASSLGLAGGTSYEQYF.

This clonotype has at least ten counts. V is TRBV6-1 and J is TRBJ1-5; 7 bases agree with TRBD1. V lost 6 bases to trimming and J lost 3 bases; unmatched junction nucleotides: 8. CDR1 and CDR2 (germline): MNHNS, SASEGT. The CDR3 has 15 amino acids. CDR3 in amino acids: CASSTRDRVNQPQHF. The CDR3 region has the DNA TGTGCCAGCAGCACCCGGGACAGAGTCAATCAGCCCCAGCATTTT.

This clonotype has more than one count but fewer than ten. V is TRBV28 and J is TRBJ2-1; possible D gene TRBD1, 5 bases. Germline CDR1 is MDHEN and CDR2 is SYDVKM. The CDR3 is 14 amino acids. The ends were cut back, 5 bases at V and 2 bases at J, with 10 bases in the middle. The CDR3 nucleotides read TGTGCCAGCAGTGTCGCAGGGACCTACAATGAGCAGTTCTTC. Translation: CASSVAGTYNEQFF.

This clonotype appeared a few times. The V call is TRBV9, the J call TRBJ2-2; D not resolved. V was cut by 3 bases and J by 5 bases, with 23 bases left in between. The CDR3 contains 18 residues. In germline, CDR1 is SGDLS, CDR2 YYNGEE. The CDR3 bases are TGTGCCAGCAGCGCACCCTTACCGGGCCTTAGGGCAACCGGGGAGCTGTTTTTT. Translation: CASSAPLPGLRATGELFF. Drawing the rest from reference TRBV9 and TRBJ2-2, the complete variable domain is DSGVTQTPKHLITATGQRVTLRCSPRSGDLSVYWYQQSLDQGLQFLIQYYNGEERAKGNILERFSAQQFPDLHSELNLSSLELGDSALYFCASSAPLPGLRATGELFFGEGSRLTVL.

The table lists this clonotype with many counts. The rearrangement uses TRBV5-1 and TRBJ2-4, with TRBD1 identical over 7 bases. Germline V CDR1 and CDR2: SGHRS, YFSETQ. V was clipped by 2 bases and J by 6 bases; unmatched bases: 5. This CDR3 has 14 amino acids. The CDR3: CASSFGQVRNIQYF. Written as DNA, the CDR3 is TGCGCCAGCAGCTTTGGACAGGTCAGAAACATTCAGTACTTC.

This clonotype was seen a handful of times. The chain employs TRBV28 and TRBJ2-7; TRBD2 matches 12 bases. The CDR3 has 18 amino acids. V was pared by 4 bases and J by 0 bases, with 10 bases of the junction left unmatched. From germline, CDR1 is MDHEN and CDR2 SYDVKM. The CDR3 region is CASSSYPQTSGSSYEQYF. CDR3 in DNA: TGTGCCAGCAGTTCCTACCCCCAGACTAGCGGGAGCTCCTACGAGCAGTACTTC.

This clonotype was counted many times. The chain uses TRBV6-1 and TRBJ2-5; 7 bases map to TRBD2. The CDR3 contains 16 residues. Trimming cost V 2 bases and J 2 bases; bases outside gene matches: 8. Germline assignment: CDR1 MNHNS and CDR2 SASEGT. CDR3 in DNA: TGTGCCAGCAGTGAACGACTAGCTCGGTTACAAGAGACCCAGTACTTC. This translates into CASSERLARLQETQYF.

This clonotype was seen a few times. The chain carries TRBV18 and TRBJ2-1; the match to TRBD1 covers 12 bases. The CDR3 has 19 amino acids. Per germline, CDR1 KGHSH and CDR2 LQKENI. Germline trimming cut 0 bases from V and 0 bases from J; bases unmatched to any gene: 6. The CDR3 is CASSPPGQGAVNSYNEQFF. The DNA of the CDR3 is TGTGCCAGCTCACCACCGGGACAGGGGGCAGTAAACTCCTACAATGAGCAGTTCTTC.